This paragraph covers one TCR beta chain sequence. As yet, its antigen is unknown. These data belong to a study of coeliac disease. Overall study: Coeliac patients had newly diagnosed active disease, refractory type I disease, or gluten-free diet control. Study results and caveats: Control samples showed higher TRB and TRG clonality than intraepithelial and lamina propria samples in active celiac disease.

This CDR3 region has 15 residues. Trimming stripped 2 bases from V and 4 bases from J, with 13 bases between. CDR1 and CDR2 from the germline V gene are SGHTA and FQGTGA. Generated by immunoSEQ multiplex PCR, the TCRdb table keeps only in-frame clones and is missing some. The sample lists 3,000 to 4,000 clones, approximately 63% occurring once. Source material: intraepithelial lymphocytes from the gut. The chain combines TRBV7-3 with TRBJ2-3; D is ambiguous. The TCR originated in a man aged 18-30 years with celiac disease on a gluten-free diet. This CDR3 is CASSLSGSRSDTQYF. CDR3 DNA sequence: TGTGCCAGCAGCTTATCAGGCAGTAGATCAGATACGCAGTATTTT.